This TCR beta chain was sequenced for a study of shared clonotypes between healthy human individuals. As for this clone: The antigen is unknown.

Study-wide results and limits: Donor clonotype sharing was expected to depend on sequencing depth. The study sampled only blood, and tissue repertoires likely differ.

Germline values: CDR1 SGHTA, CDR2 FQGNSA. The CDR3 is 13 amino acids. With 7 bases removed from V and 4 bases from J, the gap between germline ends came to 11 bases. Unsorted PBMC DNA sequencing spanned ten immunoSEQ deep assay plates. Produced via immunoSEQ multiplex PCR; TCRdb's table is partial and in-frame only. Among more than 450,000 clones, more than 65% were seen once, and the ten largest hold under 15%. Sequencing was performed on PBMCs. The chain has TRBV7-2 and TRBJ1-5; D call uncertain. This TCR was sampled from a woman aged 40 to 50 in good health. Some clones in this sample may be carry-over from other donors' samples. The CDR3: CASTITLNQPQHF. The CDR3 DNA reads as TGTGCCAGCACCATCACCCTTAATCAGCCCCAGCATTTT.